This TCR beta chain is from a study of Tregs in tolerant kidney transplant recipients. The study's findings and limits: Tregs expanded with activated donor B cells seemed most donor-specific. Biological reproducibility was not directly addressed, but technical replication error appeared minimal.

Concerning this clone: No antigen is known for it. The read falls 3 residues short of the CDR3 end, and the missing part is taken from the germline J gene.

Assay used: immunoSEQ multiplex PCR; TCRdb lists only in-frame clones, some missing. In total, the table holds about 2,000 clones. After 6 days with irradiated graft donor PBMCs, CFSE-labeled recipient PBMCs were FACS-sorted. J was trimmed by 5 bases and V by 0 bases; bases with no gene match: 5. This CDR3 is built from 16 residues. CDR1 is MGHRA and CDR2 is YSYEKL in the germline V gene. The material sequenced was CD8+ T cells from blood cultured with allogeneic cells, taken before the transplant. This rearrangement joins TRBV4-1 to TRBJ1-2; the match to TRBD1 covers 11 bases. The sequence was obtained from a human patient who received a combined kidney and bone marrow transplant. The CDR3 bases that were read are TGCGCCAGCAGCCAAGACGGGACAGGGGGTCGGTATGGC. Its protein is CASSQDGTGGRYG. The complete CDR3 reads CASSQDGTGGRYGYTF.